This T cell receptor beta chain was found in a study of high-grade serous ovarian cancer treatment subgroups. About the study: Each sample yielded on average 7,494 unique TCR beta rearrangements from 13,000 or so reads. Study-level results: The analyses considered CDR3 and ignored CDR1 and CDR2. Same-patient tumor repertoires overlapped at roughly 0.11 to 0.79; different patients barely overlapped.

Tumor samples were taken before definitive surgery or chemotherapy. As regards this clone: Its antigen remains unknown.

V was trimmed by 1 base and J by 2 bases, leaving 11 bases between them. Germline CDR1 reads MNHNS; CDR2 reads SASEGT. The CDR3 consists of 15 residues. The data were produced by immunoSEQ multiplex PCR, yet TCRdb's version contains in-frame clones alone and is incomplete. The table includes roughly 5,400 clones, around 63% detected once. The sequence was obtained from a human donor with high-grade serous ovarian cancer. Material: tumor tissue. This chain connects TRBV6-1 to TRBJ1-1; D remains unclear. CDR3 protein: CASSEVPPPNTEAFF. The CDR3, as DNA: TGTGCCAGCAGTGAAGTGCCACCTCCAAACACTGAAGCTTTCTTT.